This T cell receptor beta chain was sequenced in a study of T cell responses to AZD1222 COVID-19 vaccine. Data came from immunoSEQ multiplex PCR; TCRdb stores just in-frame clones and leaves some out. This table has over 130,000 clones, almost 95% appearing once. For this clone: Antigen specificity is unknown.

CDR1 MDHEN and CDR2 SYDVKM come from the germline V gene. There are 16 residues in the CDR3. Trimming took 5 bases from V and 6 from J; bases not matched to a gene: 10. Regarding the study as a whole: Most donors were white British and more were female, and clonal diversity was possibly underestimated.

V and J are TRBV28 and TRBJ2-1; TRBD1 aligns across 10 bases. The sequenced sample was peripheral blood, obtained 28 days after the second AZD1222 dose. The sequence was obtained from an adult who received the AZD1222 COVID-19 vaccine. The CDR3 DNA reads TGTGCCAGCAGTCTCCTCGGGACAGGGGCATTCAATGAGCAGTTCTTC. It translates to CASSLLGTGAFNEQFF.